This T cell receptor (beta chain) is from a study of shared clonotypes between healthy human individuals (dated by TCRdb to the early 2020s). General notes on the study: A couple of women and a few men aged 18 to 49 years were included in the cohort. For each donor, CD4 naive and CD4 memory were each given three plates, CD8 naive was given two plates, and CD8 memory was given one plate. To estimate repertoire size and how much clonotype sharing occurs between individuals, the study deeply sequenced the blood TCR repertoires of several healthy adults. Libraries were prepared and TCR repertoires were sequenced by different laboratories using diverse techniques, in order to increase sequencing depth and limit assay-specific biases. Between about 0.8 and 9.5 billion PBMCs per donor were obtained by leukapheresis. Beyond this particular receptor, the publication reports: Naive subsets generally had larger estimated clonotype richness than memory subsets. Sharing across a few donors was observed for roughly 5% of naive CD4, 3% to 3.5% of naive CD8, around 2.5% of memory CD4, and around 0.44% of memory CD8 clonotypes. Sampling was limited to blood, and TCR repertoires in tissue likely differ from TCR repertoires in blood. The small number of donors limited the genetic and exposure-history diversity represented. Compared with non-shared clonotypes, the clonotypes found in all four sorted-subset donors had higher generation probabilities. Rarefaction of sorted-subset datasets indicated incomplete sequencing despite the large sequencing depth. Pairwise subsampling indicated that sequencing depth was expected to affect the degree of clonotype sharing among donors.

Using the deep immunoSEQ assay, TCR CDR3 regions were amplified from genomic DNA by multiplex PCR. Extracted genomic DNA from each cell subset was distributed evenly across all wells of several immunoSEQ 96-well plates, and each plate was treated as a replicate. For sorted subsets, each replicate PCR was loaded with around 220 ng genomic DNA, equivalent to about 33,000 T cell genomes. The purified libraries were quantified using a Qubit 3.0 fluorometer, sized with a Bioanalyzer 2100, and then quantified again using the KAPA Library Quantification kit. Every immunoSEQ 96-well plate was sequenced on a dedicated single-read 150-cycle Illumina NextSeq 550 flow cell. Regarding the original processing steps: Because only junctional sequences without quality scores were contained in the immunoSEQ output, filtering matching that applied to full-length reads could not be performed. To assign V/J genes and CDR3, sequences were annotated against IMGT germline references using PyIR, a Python wrapper for IgBLAST v1.9. Reads with weak V/J assignments (E-value above 1e-6), missing CDR3, stop codons, out-of-frame junctions, or ambiguous translated residues were removed. V3J clonotypes were defined as sequences sharing the same inferred V gene, J gene, and CDR3 amino acid sequence. To compute the percentage overlap between repertoires, the number of shared unique clonotypes was divided by the size of the smaller repertoire. Richness of each repertoire was evaluated using RTK rarefaction, the Chao1 estimator, and Recon v2.1 estimates of unobserved clonotypes. OLGA was used to compute generation probabilities for all TCRbeta clonotypes that the gDNA method yielded from a handful of donors. The source is immuneACCESS, and TCRdb retained only in-frame sequences with V and J called. Part of the clones is not carried over; for the studies checked, unresolved V genes explain less than half of this, and the remainder is unexplained. V and J calls and clone size are as listed in that table; D and trimming were resolved from the DNA. In this sample the table shows approximately 1,500,000 clones, 95% to 99% of which occur a single time. The ten top clones hold about 0.42% of the sample.

Remarks on this clone: The specificity of this receptor is unknown. Base-call qualities are not available, and no considerably larger clone is one nucleotide away.

From a lookup of the germline V gene, CDR1 and CDR2 are SGDLS and YYNGEE. Taken from cysteine to phenylalanine, the CDR3 has 16 residues. Here the CDR3 DNA is all that survives: 48 bases in frame from base 1. The trim is 2 bases for V and 4 bases for J, with a gap of 15 bases between the germline ends. Healthy HIV-negative adults with no recently reported acute infections or vaccinations were included as donors. All donors were Caucasian adults living in Nashville, Tennessee, USA. Magnetic negative selection was used to enrich CD4+ T cells, after which naive cells were positively selected on CD45RA and the negative fraction became the memory subset. Blood was collected by leukapheresis, and PBMCs were isolated by Ficoll-Histopaque density gradient centrifugation and then cryopreserved in liquid nitrogen vapor phase. Purity and quantity of every magnetically sorted T cell population were checked by analytical flow cytometry. Each sorted fraction had its genomic DNA isolated and then quantified by UV absorbance on a Nanodrop 2000c.

This clonotype was obtained from a man aged 25-40 years in good health. Material for sequencing was naive CD4+ T cells sorted from blood. The sample's cell subset or site label is to be understood as: CD45RA+ positively selected. This receptor chain uses TRBV9 and TRBJ2-2; the D segment is perhaps TRBD1 or TRBD2, each sharing 5 matched bases. The CDR3 protein sequence reads: CASSVSGTQTTGELFF. The DNA is as follows: TGTGCCAGCAGCGTTTCCGGGACGCAAACCACCGGGGAGCTGTTTTTT.